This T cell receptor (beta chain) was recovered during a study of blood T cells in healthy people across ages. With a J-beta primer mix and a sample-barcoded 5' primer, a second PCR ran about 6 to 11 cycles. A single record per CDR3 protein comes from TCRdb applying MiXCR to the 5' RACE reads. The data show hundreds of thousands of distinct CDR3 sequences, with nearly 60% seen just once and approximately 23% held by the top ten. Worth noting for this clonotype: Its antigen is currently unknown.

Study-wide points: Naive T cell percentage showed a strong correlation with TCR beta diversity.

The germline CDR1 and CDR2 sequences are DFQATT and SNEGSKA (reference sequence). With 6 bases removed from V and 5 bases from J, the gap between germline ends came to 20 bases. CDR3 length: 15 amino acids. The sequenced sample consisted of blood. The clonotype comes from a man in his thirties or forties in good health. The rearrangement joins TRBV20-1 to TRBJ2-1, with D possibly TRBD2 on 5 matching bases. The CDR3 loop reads CSATRPGTGNNEQFF. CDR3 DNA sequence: TGCAGTGCGACGCGGCCGGGAACGGGGAACAATGAGCAGTTCTTC.